This TCR beta chain originates from a study of blood T cell repertoires in COVID-19. The CDR3 loop spans 15 amino acids. With 4 bases clipped from V and 7 bases from J, the junction kept 7 bases outside the gene matches. Germline CDR1 SGHRS, CDR2 YFSETQ. Authors' methods: Amplified reference gene primers provided the basis for estimating nucleated cell counts. The protocol was immunoSEQ multiplex PCR, while the TCRdb copy is restricted to in-frame clones and leaves out a portion. V and J calls and clone size are copied from that table; D and trimming were computed from the DNA. The sample lists 50,000 to 60,000 clones; almost 90% were seen once.

Sequencing was done on a sample of peripheral blood. The sequence came from a man between 60 and 75 years old with active COVID-19. V usage is TRBV5-1 and J usage is TRBJ1-4, with 10 bases fitting TRBD1. The CDR3, as DNA: TGCGCCAGCAGCAGGTGGACAGGGGGTCCTGAAAAACTGTTTTTT. It yields the protein CASSRWTGGPEKLFF.